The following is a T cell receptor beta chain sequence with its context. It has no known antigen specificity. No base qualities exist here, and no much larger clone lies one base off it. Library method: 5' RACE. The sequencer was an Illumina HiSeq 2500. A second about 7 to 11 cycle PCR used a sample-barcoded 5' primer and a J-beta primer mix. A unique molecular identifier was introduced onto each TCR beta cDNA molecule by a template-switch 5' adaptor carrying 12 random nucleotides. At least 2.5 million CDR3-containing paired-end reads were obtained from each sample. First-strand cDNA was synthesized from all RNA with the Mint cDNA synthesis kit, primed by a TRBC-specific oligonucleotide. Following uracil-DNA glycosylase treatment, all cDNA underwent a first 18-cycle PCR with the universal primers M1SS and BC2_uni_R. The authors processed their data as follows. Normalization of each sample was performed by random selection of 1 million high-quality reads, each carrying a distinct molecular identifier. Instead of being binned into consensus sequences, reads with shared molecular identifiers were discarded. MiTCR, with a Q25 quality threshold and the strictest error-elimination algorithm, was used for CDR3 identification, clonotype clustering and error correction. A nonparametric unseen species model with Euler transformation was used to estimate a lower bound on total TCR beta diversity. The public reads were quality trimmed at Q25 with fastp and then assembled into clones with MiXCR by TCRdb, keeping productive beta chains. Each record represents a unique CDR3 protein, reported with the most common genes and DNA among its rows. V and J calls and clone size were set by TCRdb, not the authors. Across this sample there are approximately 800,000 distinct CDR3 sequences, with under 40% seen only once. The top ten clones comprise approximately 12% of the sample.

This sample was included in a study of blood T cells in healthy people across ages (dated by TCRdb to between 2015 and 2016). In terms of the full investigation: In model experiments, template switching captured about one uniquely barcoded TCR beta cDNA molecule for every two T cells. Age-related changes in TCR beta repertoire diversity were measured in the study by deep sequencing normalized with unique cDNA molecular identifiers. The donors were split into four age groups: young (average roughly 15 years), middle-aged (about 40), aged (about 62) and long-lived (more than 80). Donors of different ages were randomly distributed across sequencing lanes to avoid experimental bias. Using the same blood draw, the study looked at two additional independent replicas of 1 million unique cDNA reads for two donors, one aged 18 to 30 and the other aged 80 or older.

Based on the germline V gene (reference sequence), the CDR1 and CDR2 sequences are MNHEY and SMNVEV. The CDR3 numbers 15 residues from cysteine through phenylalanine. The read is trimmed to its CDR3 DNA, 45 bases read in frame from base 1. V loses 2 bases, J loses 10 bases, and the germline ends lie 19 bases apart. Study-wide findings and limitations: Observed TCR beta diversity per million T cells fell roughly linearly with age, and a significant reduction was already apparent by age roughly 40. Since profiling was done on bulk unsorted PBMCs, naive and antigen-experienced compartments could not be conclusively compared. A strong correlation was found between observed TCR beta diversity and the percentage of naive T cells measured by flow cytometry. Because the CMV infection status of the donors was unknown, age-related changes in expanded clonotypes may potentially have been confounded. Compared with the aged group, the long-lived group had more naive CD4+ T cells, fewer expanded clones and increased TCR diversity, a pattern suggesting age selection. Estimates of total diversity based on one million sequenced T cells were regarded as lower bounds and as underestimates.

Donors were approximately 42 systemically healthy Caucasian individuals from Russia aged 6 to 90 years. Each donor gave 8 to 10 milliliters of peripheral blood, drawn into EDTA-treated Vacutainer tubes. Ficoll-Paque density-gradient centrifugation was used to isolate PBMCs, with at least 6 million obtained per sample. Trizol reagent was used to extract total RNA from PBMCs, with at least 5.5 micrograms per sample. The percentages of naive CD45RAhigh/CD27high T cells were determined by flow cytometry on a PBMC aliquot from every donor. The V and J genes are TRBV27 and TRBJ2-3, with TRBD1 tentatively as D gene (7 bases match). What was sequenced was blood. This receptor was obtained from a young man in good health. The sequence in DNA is TGTGCCAGCAGTTTAATCAGGGGGGTTCGGAATGCGCAGTATTTT. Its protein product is CASSLIRGVRNAQYF.